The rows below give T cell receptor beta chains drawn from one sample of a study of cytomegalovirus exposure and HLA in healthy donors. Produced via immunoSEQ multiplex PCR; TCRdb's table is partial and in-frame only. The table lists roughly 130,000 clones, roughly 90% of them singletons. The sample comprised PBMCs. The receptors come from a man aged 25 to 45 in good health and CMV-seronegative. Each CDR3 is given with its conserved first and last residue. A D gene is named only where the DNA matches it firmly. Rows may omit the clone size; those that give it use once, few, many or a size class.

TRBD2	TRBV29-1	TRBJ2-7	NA	TGCAGCGTTGGTAGTCCGGGACTAGCCTCCTACGAGCAGTACTTC	CSVGSPGLASYEQYF
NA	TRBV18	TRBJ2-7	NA	TGTGCCAGCTCACCAGTAGGGGTGGACGAGCAGTACTTC	CASSPVGVDEQYF
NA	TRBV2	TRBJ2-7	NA	TGTGCCAGCAGAAATCAACGCGGTACCTACGAGCAGTACTTC	CASRNQRGTYEQYF
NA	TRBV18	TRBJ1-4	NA	TGTGCCAGCTCACTCGACAGGAACGATGAAAAACTGTTTTTT	CASSLDRNDEKLFF
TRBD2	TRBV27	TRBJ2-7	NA	TGTGCCAGCAGTTTCGAAGCGGGAGTGGGCTACGAGCAGTACTTC	CASSFEAGVGYEQYF
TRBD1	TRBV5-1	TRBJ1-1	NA	TGCGCCAGCAGCCGAGCGACAGGGTCCTTGGTGAACACTGAAGCTTTCTTT	CASSRATGSLVNTEAFF
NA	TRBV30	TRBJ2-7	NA	TGTGCCTGGAGTCTCGGCTACGAGCAGTACTTC	CAWSLGYEQYF
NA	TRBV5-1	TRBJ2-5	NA	TGCGCCAGCAGCTTGGAAGGCAGGGGGGCAGAGACCCAGTACTTC	CASSLEGRGAETQYF
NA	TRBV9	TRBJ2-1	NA	TGTGCCAGCAGCGTAGAGGCGGGGTTAGGAGATGAGCAGTTCTTC	CASSVEAGLGDEQFF
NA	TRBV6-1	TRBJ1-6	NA	TGTGCCAGCACGCAGGGGCCCGGATCACCCCTCCACTTT	CASTQGPGSPLHF
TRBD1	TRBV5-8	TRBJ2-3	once	TGTGCCAGCAGCTTAGGACAGGTCACAGATACGCAGTATTTT	CASSLGQVTDTQYF
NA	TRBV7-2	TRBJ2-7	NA	TGTGCCAGCAGCCCCGGTTTGGAGCGGAGCAACTACGAGCAGTACTTC	CASSPGLERSNYEQYF
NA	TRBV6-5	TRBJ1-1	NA	TGTGCCAGCTCCCCTAAGCTAGCGAATGAAGCTTTCTTT	CASSPKLANEAFF
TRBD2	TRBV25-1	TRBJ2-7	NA	TGTGCCAGCCGATCGGGAGGTTACGAGCAGTACTTC	CASRSGGYEQYF
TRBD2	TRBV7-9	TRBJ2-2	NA	TGTGCCAGCAGCGAGACTAGCGTCGGCGGGGAGCTGTTTTTT	CASSETSVGGELFF
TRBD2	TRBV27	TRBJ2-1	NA	TGTGCCAGCAGTCCCACAGGGAGCGGGAGAAGCAATGAGCAGTTCTTC	CASSPTGSGRSNEQFF
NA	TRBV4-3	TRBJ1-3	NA	TGCGCCAGCAGCCAATCTCCAACAAAGAATTCTGGAAACACCATATATTTT	CASSQSPTKNSGNTIYF
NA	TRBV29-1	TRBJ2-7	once	TGCAGCGTTGAAGATTCGGGGGCGGGAGTCAACGAGCAGTACTTC	CSVEDSGAGVNEQYF
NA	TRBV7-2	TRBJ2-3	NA	TGTGCCAGCAGCAAAGGGGCCAGGCGCACAGATACGCAGTATTTT	CASSKGARRTDTQYF
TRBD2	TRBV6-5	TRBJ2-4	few	TGTGCCAGCACCGGGGGGGAGGTAGGCATTCAGTACTTC	CASTGGEVGIQYF
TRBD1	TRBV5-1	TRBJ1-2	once	TGCGCCAGCAGTCCTAGCCCCGGGACAGGGGGCTCTGGCTACACCTTC	CASSPSPGTGGSGYTF
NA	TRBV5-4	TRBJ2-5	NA	TGTGCCAGCAGCTTGGGGGGGCAGGGTCGTGAGACCCAGTACTTC	CASSLGGQGRETQYF
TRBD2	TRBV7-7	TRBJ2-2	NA	TGTGCCAGTAAGACTAGCGGGAAGACCGGGGAGCTGTTTTTT	CASKTSGKTGELFF
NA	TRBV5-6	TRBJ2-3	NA	TGTGCCAGCAGACTAAGCGGAGTGAACACAGATACGCAGTATTTT	CASRLSGVNTDTQYF
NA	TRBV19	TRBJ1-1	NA	TGTGCCAGTAAATCGGGGAACACTGAAGCTTTCTTT	CASKSGNTEAFF
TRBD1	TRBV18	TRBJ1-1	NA	TGTGCCAGCTCACCCCCCGTGGACAGGGAAGCAACTGAAGCTTTCTTT	CASSPPVDREATEAFF
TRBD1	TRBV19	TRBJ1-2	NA	TGTGCCAGTAGCACCACCGGGGACAGGGGAGGACTAGCGTATGGCTACACCTTC	CASSTTGDRGGLAYGYTF
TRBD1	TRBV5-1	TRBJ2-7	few	TGCGCCAGCAGCTTGGAGAGGGGGCAGTACGAGCAGTACTTC	CASSLERGQYEQYF
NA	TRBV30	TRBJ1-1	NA	TGTGCCTGGAGCGCTCCGCCAGGGCCTGAAGCTTTCTTT	CAWSAPPGPEAFF
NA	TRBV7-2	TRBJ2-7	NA	TGTGCCAGCAGCTTAGGCTTTAGGACAGCTACAACCTACGAGCAGTACTTC	CASSLGFRTATTYEQYF
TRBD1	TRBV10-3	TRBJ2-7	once	TGTGCCATCAGTGAAGGAATGACAGGGGCGGCTTCGTCCTACGAGCAGTACTTC	CAISEGMTGAASSYEQYF
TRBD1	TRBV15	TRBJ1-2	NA	TGTGCCACCAGCAACCGGGACAGGGGAACCTATGGCTACACCTTC	CATSNRDRGTYGYTF
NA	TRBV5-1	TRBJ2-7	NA	TGCGCCAGCAGCTTGGTAGGACACCTCTACGAGCAGTACTTC	CASSLVGHLYEQYF
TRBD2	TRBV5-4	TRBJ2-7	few	TGTGCCAGCAGCTGGAGCGGGACCCCCTACGAGCAGTACTTC	CASSWSGTPYEQYF
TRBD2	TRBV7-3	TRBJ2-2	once	TGTGCCAGCAGCTTAACGAGCGGGAGGGCCGCGAACACCGGGGAGCTGTTTTTT	CASSLTSGRAANTGELFF
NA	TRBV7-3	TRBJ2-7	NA	TGTGCCAGCAGCTTACAGGGCCAATCCGAGCAGTACTTC	CASSLQGQSEQYF
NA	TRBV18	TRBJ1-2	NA	TGTGCCAGCTCACCGAACCCAACAGGGTCAGACTATGGCTACACCTTC	CASSPNPTGSDYGYTF
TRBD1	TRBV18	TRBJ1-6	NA	TGTGCCAGCTCACCTGACAGGGCCAATTCACCCCTCCACTTT	CASSPDRANSPLHF
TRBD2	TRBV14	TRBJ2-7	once	TGTGCCAGCAGCCAACTCACCCTCACTAGCGACTACGAGCAGTACTTC	CASSQLTLTSDYEQYF
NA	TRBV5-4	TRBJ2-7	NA	TGTGCCAGCAGGCCCGCAGATGGCGGGACCTACGAGCAGTACTTC	CASRPADGGTYEQYF
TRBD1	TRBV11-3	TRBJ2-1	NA	TGTGCCAGCAGTCGAGGACAGGAGCACAATGAGCAGTTCTTC	CASSRGQEHNEQFF
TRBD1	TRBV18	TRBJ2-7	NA	TGTGCCAGCTCACCTGGACAGGGGCCGGACGAGCAGTACTTC	CASSPGQGPDEQYF
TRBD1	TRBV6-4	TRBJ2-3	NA	TGTGCCAGCAGTGGGACAGGTTCAGATACGCAGTATTTT	CASSGTGSDTQYF
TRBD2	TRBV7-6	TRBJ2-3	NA	TGTGCCAGCAGCTACATTAGCGGGAGCTTCACAGATACGCAGTATTTT	CASSYISGSFTDTQYF
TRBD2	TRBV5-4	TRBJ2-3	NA	TGTGTAGGGAGGGTAGCGGGAGGGCCTGCAGATACGCAGTATTTT	CVGRVAGGPADTQYF
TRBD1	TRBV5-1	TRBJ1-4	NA	TGCGCCAGCAGCATAGGGGGCGCGGGGGAAAAACTGTTTTTT	CASSIGGAGEKLFF
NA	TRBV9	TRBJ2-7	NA	TGTGCCAGCAGCGTAGTTGGCGGGCCAGGTGGCGAGCAGTACTTC	CASSVVGGPGGEQYF
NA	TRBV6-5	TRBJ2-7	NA	TGTGCCAGCATGGCGGACTTCTCCTACGAGCAGTACTTC	CASMADFSYEQYF
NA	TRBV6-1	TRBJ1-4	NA	TGTGCCAGCAGTGAAAGCCGGGTTTCTGTAAAACTGTTTTTT	CASSESRVSVKLFF
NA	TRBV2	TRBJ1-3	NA	TGTGCCAGCAGAGCGGAAAACTCTGGAAACACCATATATTTT	CASRAENSGNTIYF
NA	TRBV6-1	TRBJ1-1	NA	TGTGCCAGCGGCCTCGCAGGAAGAAGCACTGAAGCTTTCTTT	CASGLAGRSTEAFF
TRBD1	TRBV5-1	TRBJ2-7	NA	TGCGCCAGCAGCTTGGGAGGGACAGGGTACCACGAGCAGTACTTC	CASSLGGTGYHEQYF
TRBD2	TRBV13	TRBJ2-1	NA	TGTGCCAGCAGCACTAGCGGGGGGTACTACAATGAGCAGTTCTTC	CASSTSGGYYNEQFF
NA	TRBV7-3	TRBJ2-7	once	TGTGCCAGCAGCTTAGGTGTATCGGGAGCTCGCGAGCAGTACTTC	CASSLGVSGAREQYF
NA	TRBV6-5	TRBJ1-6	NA	TGTGCCAGCAAACTGGACCGAGGGCGGACACCCCTCCACTTT	CASKLDRGRTPLHF